This TCR beta chain derives from a study of T cells in Graves' hyperthyroidism and ophthalmopathy. General study results and limits: Ophthalmopathy was model-predicted a median about six months pre-onset. Ophthalmopathy was separated from stable hyperthyroidism by a 13 V-J model.

It was RNA transcripts that yielded the amplified TCR beta CDR3 regions. TCR CDR3 underwent first-round RT-PCR with the HTBI primer set. MiXCR, applied by TCRdb to the multiplex PCR reads, yields one record per CDR3 protein. The profile shows under 750,000 distinct CDR3 sequences, about 19% of them singletons. This clonotype appeared a few times. The antigen remains undetermined. J was trimmed by 5 bases and V by 1 base; bases with no gene match: 13. This CDR3 is 16 amino acids long. Germline V lookup: CDR1 SQVTM, CDR2 ANQGSEA. This sequence was found in a woman aged 45-60 years with Graves' hyperthyroidism that later progressed to Graves' ophthalmopathy. V and J are TRBV29-1 and TRBJ1-1; 7 positions match TRBD1. What was sequenced was blood. CDR3 in amino acids: CSVEAGLTGVGTEAFF. For the CDR3, the DNA is TGCAGCGTTGAAGCCGGCCTCACAGGGGTAGGGACTGAAGCTTTCTTT.